This is a list of T cell receptor beta chains from one sample in a study of T-cell reconstitution after alpha-beta-depleted transplantation in children. One entry per CDR3 protein results from TCRdb running MiXCR on the PCR reads. The data contain around 800,000 distinct CDR3 sequences, around 15% of them singletons. Sequenced material: PBMCs, mostly from graft donor cells, taken 360 days after TCRalphabeta/CD19-depleted stem cell transplant. The receptors were sampled from a male patient younger than 18 who had a stem cell transplant for acute lymphoblastic leukemia, so the T cells may come from the graft donor. Both conserved end residues are trimmed from each CDR3.

V,CDR3
TRBV14,ASSQGVIETQY
TRBV12-3/TRBV12-4,ASGGRVGYT
TRBV15,ATQLDGNSGNTIY
TRBV4-1,ASSQGRLGQGIRNEQY
TRBV5-4,ASSLGKGAGFTDTQY
TRBV15,ATSKSNRYEQY
TRBV11-2,ASSSRRDIEAPKEQF
TRBV27,ASRLAGATTDTQY
TRBV5-1,ASSGLEGYNEQF
TRBV12-3/TRBV12-4,ASSLIHSYEQY
TRBV18,ASSLTSLSGNYEQY
TRBV4-1,ASSQEGGTPYEQF
TRBV12-3/TRBV12-4,ASSFSFSGNQETQY
TRBV20-1,SAQAGAPYEQY
TRBV11-2,ASSSGSYNEQF
TRBV11-3,ASSSSGRGGDEQF
TRBV3-1,ASSQDLTSGRFTDTQY
TRBV12-3/TRBV12-4,ASSFGTGGNYGYT
TRBV11-2,ASSLTRSTGELF
TRBV5-1,ASTGQGYEQF
TRBV4-1,ASSRAGQVRYGYT
TRBV29-1,SVVADYNEQF
TRBV7-9,ASSQGPRPYEQY
TRBV21-1,ASRRGAPQQETQY